The present entry profiles one T cell receptor beta chain with its context. The antigen is undetermined. The entry originates in a study of cytomegalovirus exposure and HLA in healthy donors. General study points: Cytomegalovirus-associated TCR beta chains were listed, numbering 150 to 200.

The assay was immunoSEQ multiplex PCR, and TCRdb's table has in-frame clones only and misses some. In the table there are 68,000 or so clones, about nine tenths of which are singletons. This CDR3 spans 14 amino acids. Trimming removed 4 bases at V and 2 bases at J, with 11 bases between. Germline V gives CDR1 SGHTA, CDR2 FQGNSA. The receptor's source is a man younger than 30 in good health and CMV-seronegative. Sequencing was performed on PBMCs. The V and J genes are TRBV7-2 and TRBJ1-1, with D possibly TRBD1 on 5 matching bases. The CDR3 protein is CASSSQGSNTEAFF. The CDR3 coding sequence is TGTGCCAGCAGCTCCCAGGGATCTAACACTGAAGCTTTCTTT.